The entry below describes one T cell receptor (beta chain). Its specificity is not known. Amplification targeted TCR beta CDR3 regions from RNA transcripts. TCR CDR3 underwent first-round RT-PCR with the HTBI primer set. TCRdb analysed the multiplex PCR reads with MiXCR anew, one entry per CDR3 protein. In the table there are some 180,000 distinct CDR3 sequences, 17% of which are singletons. This sample was taken from a study of T cells in Graves' hyperthyroidism and ophthalmopathy. General study results and limits: Ophthalmopathy and stable hyperthyroidism were told apart by a 13 V-J model.

In germline, CDR1 is ENHRY, CDR2 SYGVKD. The CDR3 has 13 residues. V was clipped by 10 bases and J by 3 bases, with 15 bases between them. The V and J genes are TRBV10-3 and TRBJ1-1; D is ambiguous. The receptor was derived from a woman between 50 and 59 years old with Graves' hyperthyroidism. Material for sequencing was blood. CDR3 in amino acids: CATVDSGYTEAFF. The CDR3 DNA sequence: TGTGCCACCGTTGATTCAGGATACACTGAAGCTTTCTTT.